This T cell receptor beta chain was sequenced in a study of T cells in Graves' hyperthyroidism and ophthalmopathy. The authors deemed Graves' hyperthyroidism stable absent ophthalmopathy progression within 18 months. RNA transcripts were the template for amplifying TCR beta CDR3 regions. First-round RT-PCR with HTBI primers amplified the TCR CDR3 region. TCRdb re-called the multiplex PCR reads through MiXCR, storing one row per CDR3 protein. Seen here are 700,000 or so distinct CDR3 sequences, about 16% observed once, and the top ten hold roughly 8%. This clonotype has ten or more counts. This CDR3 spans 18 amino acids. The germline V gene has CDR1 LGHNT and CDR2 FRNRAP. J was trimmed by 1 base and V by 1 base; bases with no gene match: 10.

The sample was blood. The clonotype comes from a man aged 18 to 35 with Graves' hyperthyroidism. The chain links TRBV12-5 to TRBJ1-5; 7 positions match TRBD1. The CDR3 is CASGLAPDREVSNQPQHF. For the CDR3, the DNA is TGTGCTAGTGGTTTGGCCCCAGACAGGGAGGTCAGCAATCAGCCCCAGCATTTT.